The next 21 T cell receptor beta chains were all read from a single sample in a study of T cell responses to AZD1222 COVID-19 vaccine. Sequencing was performed with immunoSEQ multiplex PCR; in TCRdb, only in-frame clones are kept and a portion is missing. Altogether about 180,000 clones are present, about 90% being singletons, with the ten largest covering roughly 0.49%. The sequenced sample was peripheral blood, obtained on day 0 of AZD1222 vaccination. These receptors were collected from an adult in good health.

For the CDR3, the DNA is TGTGCCAGCAGCTTGCTTCCGGGACAAGGGAATGAAAAACTGTTTTTT. Translating it yields CASSLLPGQGNEKLFF. The chain has TRBV7-3 and TRBJ1-4; D is possibly TRBD1 (6 bases). This CDR3 is built from 16 residues. Germline CDR1 reads SGHTA; CDR2 reads FQGTGA. The germline V and J ends were trimmed by 3 bases and 5 bases, with 16 bases remaining between them.

The rearrangement joins TRBV2 to TRBJ2-3; 9 bases map to TRBD2. Germline assignment: CDR1 SNHLY and CDR2 FYNNEI. V shed 8 bases, J shed 4 bases, and the junction held 7 bases outside the gene matches. The CDR3 length is 14 residues. In nucleotides, the CDR3 is TGTGCCAGCGGAATAGCGGGAGTGGCAGATACGCAGTATTTT. Translation: CASGIAGVADTQYF.

The chain joins TRBV13 to TRBJ2-7; D is unclear. CDR1 is PRHDT and CDR2 is FYEKMQ in the germline V gene (reference sequence). V was cut by 3 bases and J by 3 bases, with 6 bases left in between. The CDR3 has 12 amino acids. The CDR3 DNA follows: TGTGCCAGCAGCTTCGGAGTCTACGAGCAGTACTTC. This sequence encodes CASSFGVYEQYF.

In this sample, this clone turned up a few times. The V gene is TRBV18, the J gene TRBJ2-3; D is possibly TRBD2 (5 bases). Germline CDR1 is KGHSH and CDR2 is LQKENI. V was trimmed by 1 base and J by 1 base, leaving 12 bases between them. CDR3 length: 16 amino acids. The CDR3 loop is CASSPLSGDGTDTQYF. CDR3 in DNA: TGTGCCAGCTCACCACTCTCCGGGGATGGCACAGATACGCAGTATTTT.

DNA for the CDR3: TGCGCCAGCAGCCCCTCGGGTAGGGGTCCTAATGAAAAACTGTTTTTT. This encodes CASSPSGRGPNEKLFF. The J gene is TRBJ1-4, the V gene TRBV5-1; the D gene is possibly TRBD1 (5 bases). This CDR3 region has 16 residues. Per germline, CDR1 SGHRS and CDR2 YFSETQ. Trimming shortened V by 4 bases and J by 3 bases, and 16 bases separated the two germline ends. Together with reference TRBV5-1 and TRBJ1-4, the CDR3 gives the full variable domain: KAGVTQTPRYLIKTRGQQVTLSCSPISGHRSVSWYQQTPGQGLQFLFEYFSETQRNKGNFPGRFSGRQFSNSRSEMNVSTLELGDSALYLCASSPSGRGPNEKLFFGSGTQLSVL.

The J gene is TRBJ1-6, the V gene TRBV6-6; TRBD1 is a possible D gene (5 bases). V lost 5 bases and J lost 10, with 27 bases in between. Germline assignment: CDR1 MNHNY and CDR2 SVGAGI (reference sequence). The CDR3 extends over 18 amino acids. The CDR3 protein is CASSPRFPRGVRDSPLHF. Here the CDR3 DNA reads TGTGCCAGCAGTCCACGCTTTCCCCGCGGGGTCAGGGACTCACCCCTCCACTTT.

The V gene is TRBV2, the J gene TRBJ2-7; D assignment may be TRBD1 or TRBD2 (5 bases each). Germline V gene data show CDR1 as SNHLY and CDR2 as FYNNEI. V dropped 2 bases and J dropped 7 bases, with 15 bases sitting between them. The CDR3 is 14 residues long. The CDR3 sequence: CASSESNRPGEQYF. In DNA, the CDR3 is TGTGCCAGCAGTGAATCGAACAGGCCGGGGGAGCAGTACTTC.

The chain is built from TRBV6-5 and TRBJ1-5; D gene ambiguous. The CDR3 contains 15 residues. The V end lost 0 bases, the J end lost 2 bases, and 8 bases lay between the germline ends. The V gene's germline CDR1 is MNHEY and CDR2 SVGAGI. CDR3 nucleotide sequence: TGTGCCAGCAGTTACTCCTATATGGGCAATCAGCCCCAGCATTTT. Its protein is CASSYSYMGNQPQHF.

V is TRBV7-6 and J is TRBJ1-3; D is ambiguous. V lost 5 bases to trimming and J lost 2 bases, with 13 bases between them. The CDR3 totals 15 residues. In germline, CDR1 is SGHVS, CDR2 FNYEAQ. The CDR3 sequence is CASSPGGGPGNTIYF. CDR3 DNA: TGTGCCAGCAGCCCGGGTGGAGGTCCTGGAAACACCATATATTTT.

The chain's CDR3 is CASSGPGSNQPQHF. The DNA for the CDR3 is TGTGCCAGCAGCGGACCGGGAAGCAATCAGCCCCAGCATTTT. The chain carries TRBV9 and TRBJ1-5, with D unresolved. The CDR3 consists of 14 residues. Trimming left V 3 bases short and J 1 base short, with 8 bases between. Germline V gene lookup returns CDR1 SGDLS and CDR2 YYNGEE.

The table lists this clone with a count of one. The chain's CDR3 is CASSLEGPGASGNTIYF. The CDR3 DNA follows: TGTGCCAGCAGCTTAGAGGGTCCAGGCGCCTCTGGAAACACCATATATTTT. The rearrangement uses TRBV7-2 and TRBJ1-3; D remains unclear. The germline gives CDR1 SGHTA, CDR2 FQGNSA. V dropped 1 base and J dropped 0 bases, with 13 bases sitting between them. This CDR3 contains 17 residues.

In regard to this clone: One end of the junction fails to match germline, which may point to a read error. The rearrangement joins TRBV7-9 to TRBJ2-1; 8 positions match TRBD2. The CDR3 totals 13 residues. Germline V gene sequence: CDR1 SEHNR, CDR2 FQNEAQ (reference sequence). The CDR3 here is CASSPGTRPPGVF. CDR3 nucleotide sequence: TGTGCCAGCAGCCCCGGGACTAGGCCCCCCGGGGTCTTC. Together with reference TRBV7-9 and TRBJ2-1, the CDR3 gives the full variable domain: DTGVSQNPRHKITKRGQNVTFRCDPISEHNRLYWYRQTLGQGPEFLTYFQNEAQLEKSRLLSDRFSAERPKGSFSTLEIQRTEQGDSAMYLCASSPGTRPPGVFGPGTRLTVL.

The rearrangement joins TRBV19 to TRBJ2-7; D gene ambiguous. V shed 3 bases and J shed 5 bases, with 11 bases lying between them. Germline CDR1 and CDR2: LNHDA and SQIVND (reference sequence). This CDR3 has 13 residues. The CDR3 nucleotides read TGTGCCAGTAGTATCCAGGTTGTCAACGAGCAGTACTTC. Protein product: CASSIQVVNEQYF.

The chain links TRBV5-1 to TRBJ2-7, with 7 bases identical to TRBD2. This CDR3 is 14 amino acids long. CDR1 and CDR2 (germline): SGHRS, YFSETQ. V trimming: 2 bases; J trimming: 1 base; junction bases outside the gene matches: 3. In DNA form, the CDR3 reads TGCGCCAGCAGCTTAAATAGCGGGTCCTACGAGCAGTACTTC. Translated, it gives CASSLNSGSYEQYF. Supplemented by reference TRBV5-1 and TRBJ2-7, the full variable domain reads KAGVTQTPRYLIKTRGQQVTLSCSPISGHRSVSWYQQTPGQGLQFLFEYFSETQRNKGNFPGRFSGRQFSNSRSEMNVSTLELGDSALYLCASSLNSGSYEQYFGPGTRLTVT.

The chain carries TRBV6-4 and TRBJ1-4, with a possible D match to TRBD1 (5 bases). V lost 11 bases and J 6 bases, leaving 7 bases between the germline ends. The length of the CDR3 is 10 residues. Germline loops: CDR1 MRHNA, CDR2 SNTAGT. The CDR3 bases are TGTGCCGGGACGGATGAAAAACTGTTTTTT. Amino acids: CAGTDEKLFF.

The chain joins TRBV6-5 to TRBJ2-7; D is ambiguous. CDR3 length equals 15 residues. Trimming took off 2 bases at V and 3 bases at J, with 14 bases between the two ends. Germline V CDR1 and CDR2: MNHEY, SVGAGI. The CDR3 loop is CASSYGWAQYYEQYF. In DNA form, the CDR3 reads TGTGCCAGCAGTTACGGGTGGGCCCAGTACTACGAGCAGTACTTC.

This chain links TRBV7-2 with TRBJ1-1; 8 bases fit TRBD1. The CDR3 runs to 15 residues. In germline, CDR1 is SGHTA, CDR2 FQGNSA. With 5 bases clipped from V and 2 bases from J, the junction kept 7 bases outside the gene matches. The CDR3 region is CASSVRQGSNTEAFF. CDR3 bases: TGTGCCAGCAGCGTACGACAGGGGTCAAACACTGAAGCTTTCTTT. The variable domain in full, completed from reference TRBV7-2 and TRBJ1-1, reads GAGVSQSPSNKVTEKGKDVELRCDPISGHTALYWYRQSLGQGLEFLIYFQGNSAPDKSGLPSDRFSAERTGGSVSTLTIQRTQQEDSAVYLCASSVRQGSNTEAFFGQGTRLTVV.

The chain combines TRBV11-3 with TRBJ2-3; 11 bases line up with TRBD2. J was trimmed by 5 bases and V by 5 bases; bases with no gene match: 3. Germline V CDR1 and CDR2: SGHNT, YENEEA. CDR3 length: 14 residues. In DNA form, the CDR3 reads TGTGCCAGCAGCCCAGGACTAGCGGGAGATACGCAGTATTTT. Translated: CASSPGLAGDTQYF.

The chain uses TRBV4-2 and TRBJ1-1; TRBD1 is a possible D gene (5 bases). This CDR3 has 15 residues. CDR1 and CDR2 (germline): LGHNA, YNFKEQ. V gave up 3 bases and J gave up 2 bases, with 13 bases separating them. CDR3: CASSHEHRGNTEAFF. CDR3 sequence (DNA): TGTGCCAGCAGCCACGAGCACCGGGGCAACACTGAAGCTTTCTTT.

The genes are TRBV19 and TRBJ2-7; D gene unclear. Germline V lookup: CDR1 LNHDA, CDR2 SQIVND (reference sequence). There are 14 residues in the CDR3. The germline V and J ends were trimmed by 4 bases and 0 bases, with 10 bases remaining between them. The CDR3: CASSRSVSSYEQYF. The CDR3 DNA reads TGTGCCAGTAGTAGGTCGGTCAGCTCCTACGAGCAGTACTTC.

This clone has just a few counts. This chain joins TRBV5-4 and TRBJ1-1; TRBD1 is a possible D gene (6 bases). The CDR3 runs 15 residues. The V gene lost 4 bases and the J gene lost 5 bases, with 18 bases spanning the gap. In germline, CDR1 is SGHNT, CDR2 YYREEE (reference sequence). CDR3 in amino acids: CASSPRRGGGTEAFF. CDR3 sequence (DNA): TGTGCCAGCAGCCCCAGAAGAGGGGGGGGGACTGAAGCTTTCTTT.